This TCR beta chain was identified in a study of blood T cell repertoires in COVID-19. The CDR3 loop spans 16 amino acids. V dropped 2 bases and J dropped 10; count of bases not matched to a gene: 9. Germline CDR1 is MNHNY and CDR2 is SVGAGI (reference sequence). Sequencing used immunoSEQ multiplex PCR; TCRdb keeps in-frame clones, though not all of them. The table lists about 250,000 clones, approximately 86% of them singletons, with over 1.1% in the top ten. Sequences were obtained from peripheral blood. The chain is built from TRBV6-6 and TRBJ1-6, with 9 nucleotides matching TRBD1. The sequence was collected from a man aged 80 or over with acute or convalescent COVID-19. CDR3 sequence (DNA): TGTGCCAGCAGTTACCCGGCGACAGGGGGTGGATCACCCCTCCACTTT. This sequence encodes CASSYPATGGGSPLHF.